This TCR beta chain is drawn from a study of regulatory T cells in long-lasting Graves disease. Notes on the study in general: Relative to new patients (under 1,000), persistent patients exhibited greater sharing of public clonotypes (over 2,500). Under persistent disease, TRBV28, TRBJ1-2 and TRBJ2-5 were used preferentially.

TCR beta libraries were built with iRepertoire HTBI primers and Arm-PCR of CDR3 regions. Per the original data handling: Identification across samples found 60 to 75 TRBV and roughly 14 TRBJ segments. MiXCR, run by TCRdb on the multiplex PCR reads, gives a single entry per CDR3 protein. For this entry, the V and J calls and clone size follow TCRdb and not the study's own pipeline. Of 250,000 to 400,000 distinct CDR3 sequences listed, 18% are singletons. Trimming cost V 3 bases and J 4 bases, with 16 bases left between them. The germline V gene encodes CDR1 MDHEN and CDR2 SYDVKM. The CDR3 covers 15 residues. Time point meaning: newly diagnosed GD, antithyroid drugs for less than 3 months. The TCR library used RNA extracted from PBMCs. The authors drew patients from an endocrinology department in Xi'an, China. This clonotype showed up many times. Its antigen is currently unknown.

The source material was peripheral blood mononuclear cells (PBMCs), sampled at new diagnosis, from a patient treated with antithyroid drugs. The rearrangement uses TRBV28 and TRBJ2-7, with D tentatively TRBD2 (7 bases). This TCR derives from a female donor with Graves disease. CDR3 bases: TGTGCCAGCAGTTTGGCGGGGGACATGCGGTACGAGCAGTACTTC. Its translation is CASSLAGDMRYEQYF.